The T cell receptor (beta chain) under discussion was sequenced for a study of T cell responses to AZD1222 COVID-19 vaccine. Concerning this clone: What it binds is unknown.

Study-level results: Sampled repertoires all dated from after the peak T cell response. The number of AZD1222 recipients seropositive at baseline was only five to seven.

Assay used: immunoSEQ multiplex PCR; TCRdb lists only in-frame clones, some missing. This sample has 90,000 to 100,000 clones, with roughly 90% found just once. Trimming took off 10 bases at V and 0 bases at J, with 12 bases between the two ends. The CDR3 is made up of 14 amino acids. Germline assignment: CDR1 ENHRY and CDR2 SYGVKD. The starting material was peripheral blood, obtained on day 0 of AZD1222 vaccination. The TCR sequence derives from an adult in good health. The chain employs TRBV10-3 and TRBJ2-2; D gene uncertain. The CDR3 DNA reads TGTGCCACCTTACTCGCCGCGAACACCGGGGAGCTGTTTTTT. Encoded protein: CATLLAANTGELFF.